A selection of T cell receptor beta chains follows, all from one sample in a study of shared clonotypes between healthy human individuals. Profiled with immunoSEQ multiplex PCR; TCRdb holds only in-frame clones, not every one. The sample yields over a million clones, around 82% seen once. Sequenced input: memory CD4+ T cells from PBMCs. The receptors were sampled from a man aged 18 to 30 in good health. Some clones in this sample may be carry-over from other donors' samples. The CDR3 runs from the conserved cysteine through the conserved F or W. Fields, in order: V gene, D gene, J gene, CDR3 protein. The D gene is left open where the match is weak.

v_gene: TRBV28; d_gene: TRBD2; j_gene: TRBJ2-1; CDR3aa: CASSLLAGLSYNEQFF
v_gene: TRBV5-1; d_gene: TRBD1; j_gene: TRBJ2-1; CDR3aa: CASSYRQGIYNEQFF
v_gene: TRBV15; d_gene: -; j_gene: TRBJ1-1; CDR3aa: CATSRVQGTEAFF
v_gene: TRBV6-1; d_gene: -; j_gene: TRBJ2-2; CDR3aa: CASSDQGRTSQNTGELFF
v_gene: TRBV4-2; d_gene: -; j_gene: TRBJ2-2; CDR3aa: CASSQDPTSTGELFF
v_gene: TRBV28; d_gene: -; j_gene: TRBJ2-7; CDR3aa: CASNGGRNSYEQYF
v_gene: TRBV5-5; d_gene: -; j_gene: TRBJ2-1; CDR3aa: CASSLEAGEQFF
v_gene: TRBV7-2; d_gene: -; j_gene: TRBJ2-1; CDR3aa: CASLRQRSYNEQFF
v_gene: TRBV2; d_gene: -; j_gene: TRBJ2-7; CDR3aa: CASSEAKAAQYF
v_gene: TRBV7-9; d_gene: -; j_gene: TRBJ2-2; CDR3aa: CASSLEVAANTGELFF
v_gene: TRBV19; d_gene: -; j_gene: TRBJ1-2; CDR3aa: CASSRGATRGYTF
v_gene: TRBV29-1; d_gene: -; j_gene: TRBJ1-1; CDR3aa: CSVEKGMDTEAFF
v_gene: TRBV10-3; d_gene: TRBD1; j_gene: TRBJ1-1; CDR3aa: CAITSDRGGTEAFF
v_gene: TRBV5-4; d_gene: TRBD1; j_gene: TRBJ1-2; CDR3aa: CASSRGQDPYGYTF
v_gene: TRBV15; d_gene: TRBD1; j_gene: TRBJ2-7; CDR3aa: CATSRDLRLRSGQGYEQYF
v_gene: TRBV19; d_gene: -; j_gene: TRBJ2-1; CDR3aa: CASSGLPLNEQFF
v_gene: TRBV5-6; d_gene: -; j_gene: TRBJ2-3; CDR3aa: CASSFFIGADTQYF
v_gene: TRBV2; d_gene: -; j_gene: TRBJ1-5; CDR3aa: CASSDPTADSNQPQHF
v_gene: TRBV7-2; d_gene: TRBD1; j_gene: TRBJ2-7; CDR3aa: CASTRDRGSGQYF
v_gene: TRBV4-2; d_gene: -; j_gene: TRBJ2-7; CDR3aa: CASSPAASGSYEQYF
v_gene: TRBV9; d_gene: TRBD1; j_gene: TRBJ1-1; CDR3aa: CASSVDGGQGLAFF
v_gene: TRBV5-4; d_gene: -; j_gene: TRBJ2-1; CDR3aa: CASSLVGRDNEQFF
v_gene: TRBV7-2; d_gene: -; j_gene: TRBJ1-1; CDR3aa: CASSLQWDTEAFF
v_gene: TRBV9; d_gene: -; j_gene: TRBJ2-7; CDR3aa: CASSVGGTGAVEQYF
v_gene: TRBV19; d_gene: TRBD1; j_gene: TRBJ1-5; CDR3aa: CASSMKQGARQPQHF
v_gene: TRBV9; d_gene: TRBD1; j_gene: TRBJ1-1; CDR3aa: CASSVGLGQPNTEAFF
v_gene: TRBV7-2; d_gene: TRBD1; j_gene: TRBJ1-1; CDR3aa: CASSLQGAPTEAFF
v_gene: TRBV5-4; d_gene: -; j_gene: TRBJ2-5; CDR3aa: CASSLLGRGAETQYF
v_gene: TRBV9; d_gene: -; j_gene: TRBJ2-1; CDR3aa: CASSVYTGVYNEQFF
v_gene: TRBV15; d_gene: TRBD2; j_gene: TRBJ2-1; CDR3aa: CATSSRLAGQYDNEQFF
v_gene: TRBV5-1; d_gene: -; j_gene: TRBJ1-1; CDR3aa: CASSLQVPNTEAFF
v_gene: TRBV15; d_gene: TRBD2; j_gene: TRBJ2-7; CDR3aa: CATSRGLAGWGYEQYF
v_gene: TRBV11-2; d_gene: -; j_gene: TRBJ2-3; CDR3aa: CASSLAVGTDTQYF
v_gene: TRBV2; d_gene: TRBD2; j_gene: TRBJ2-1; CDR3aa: CASSDFGPSGTNEQFF
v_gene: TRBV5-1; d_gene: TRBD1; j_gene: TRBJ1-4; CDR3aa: CASSPWTGGQEKLFF
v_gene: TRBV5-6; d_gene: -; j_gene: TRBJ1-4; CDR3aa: CASSLAGRANEKLFF
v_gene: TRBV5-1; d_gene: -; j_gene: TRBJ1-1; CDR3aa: CASSLGGSLNTEAFF
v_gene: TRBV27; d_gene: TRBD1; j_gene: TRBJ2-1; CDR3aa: CASSIIRQGISYNEQFF
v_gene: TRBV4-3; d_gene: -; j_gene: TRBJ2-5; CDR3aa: CASSQEGSRKETQYF
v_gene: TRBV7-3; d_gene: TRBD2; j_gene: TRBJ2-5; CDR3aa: CASSLGGLAGQETQYF
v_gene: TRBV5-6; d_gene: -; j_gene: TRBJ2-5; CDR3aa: CASAGGLETQYF
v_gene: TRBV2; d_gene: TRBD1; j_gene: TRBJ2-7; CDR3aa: CASWGQRNYEQYF
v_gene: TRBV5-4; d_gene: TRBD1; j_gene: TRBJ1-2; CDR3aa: CASSRRDRRNYGYTF
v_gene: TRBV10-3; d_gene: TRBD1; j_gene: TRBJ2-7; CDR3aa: CAISGNRGHLPEQYF
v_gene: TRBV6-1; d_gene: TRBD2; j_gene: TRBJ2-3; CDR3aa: CASRRTSGTGDTQYF
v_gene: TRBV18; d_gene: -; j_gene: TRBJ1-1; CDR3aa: CASLGTLNTEAFF
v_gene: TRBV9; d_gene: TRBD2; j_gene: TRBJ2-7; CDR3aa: CASSATGTTYEQYF
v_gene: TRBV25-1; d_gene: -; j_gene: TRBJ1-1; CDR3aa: CASSIQGLPEAFF
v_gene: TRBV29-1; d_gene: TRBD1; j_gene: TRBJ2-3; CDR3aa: CSAGQGNADTQYF
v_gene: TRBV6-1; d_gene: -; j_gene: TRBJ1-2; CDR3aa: CASSALGESYGYTF
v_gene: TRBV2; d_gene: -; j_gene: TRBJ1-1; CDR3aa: CASTLYTYTEAFF
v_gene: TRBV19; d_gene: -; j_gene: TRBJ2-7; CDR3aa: CASSGSDRRSYEQYF
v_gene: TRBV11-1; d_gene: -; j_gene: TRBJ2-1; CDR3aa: CASSYRSPYNEQFF
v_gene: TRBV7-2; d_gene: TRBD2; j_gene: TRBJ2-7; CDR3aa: CASSLRAPTSGRTYEQYF
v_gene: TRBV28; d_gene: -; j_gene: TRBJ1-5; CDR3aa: CASSQARVRGQPQHF
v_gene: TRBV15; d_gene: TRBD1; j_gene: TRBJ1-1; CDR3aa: CATSKGAETEAFF
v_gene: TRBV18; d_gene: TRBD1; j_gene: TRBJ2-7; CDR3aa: CASSPPGTGSYEQYF
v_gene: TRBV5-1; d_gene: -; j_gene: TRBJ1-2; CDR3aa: CASSLGRGSYGYTF
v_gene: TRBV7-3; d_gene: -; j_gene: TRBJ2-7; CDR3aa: CASRVTANSYEQYF